Each of the 3 T cell receptor beta chains below was sequenced from the same sample in a study of T cell repertoires in cytomegalovirus infection. TCRdb itself ran the reads through MiXCR, one entry per CDR3 protein. The sample shows 200,000 to 300,000 distinct CDR3 sequences, roughly 15% of them seen only once. What was sequenced was PBMCs. The receptors were gathered from a human donor in good health (CMV status not recorded). Some clones in this sample may be carry-over from other donors' samples.

Ten or more counts support this clonotype. V gene TRBV7-2 combines with J gene TRBJ1-1, with unresolved D. The CDR3 consists of 12 residues. Trimming removed 7 bases at V and 3 bases at J, with 9 bases between. Germline values: CDR1 SGHTA, CDR2 FQGNSA. The CDR3 bases are TGTGCCAGCACCCCACGCCACACTGAAGCTTTCTTT. Translating it yields CASTPRHTEAFF.

This clonotype occurred a few times. J is TRBJ2-6 and V is TRBV20-1; TRBD1 aligns across 10 bases. CDR1 and CDR2 from the germline V gene are DFQATT and SNEGSKA (reference sequence). Trimming took 7 bases from V and 0 from J; bases not matched to a gene: 9. This CDR3 is 17 amino acids long. The CDR3 DNA sequence: TGCAGTGTTGGGGACAGGGGTCATGGCTCTGGGGCCAACGTCCTGACTTTC. Translating gives CSVGDRGHGSGANVLTF.

This clonotype occurred many times. The gene calls are TRBV6-2 or TRBV6-3 and TRBJ1-5; D uncertain. The germline V and J ends were trimmed by 0 bases and 2 bases, with 23 bases remaining between them. The V gene's germline CDR1 is MNHEY and CDR2 SVGEGT. The CDR3 consists of 20 residues. The CDR3 DNA reads as TGTGCCAGCAGTTACTCGAAGGTGGACGCATTGCTGGAGGGCAATCAGCCCCAGCATTTT. Encoded protein: CASSYSKVDALLEGNQPQHF.